This T cell receptor (beta chain) was recovered during a study of blood T cell dynamics during melanoma immunotherapy. The sample's time point: week 3, after first cycle of checkpoint inhibitor. Germline V lookup: CDR1 LGHNA, CDR2 YNFKEQ. Trimming removed 5 bases at V and 1 base at J, with 6 bases between. The CDR3 is 13 amino acids. Profiling relied on immunoSEQ multiplex PCR, and the TCRdb table lists in-frame clones only, not all of them. The sample shows 5,500 to 9,000 clones, roughly four fifths of them seen only once. This sequence was found in a human donor with melanoma. Sequenced material: blood, taken from a patient treated with checkpoint blockade. This chain joins TRBV4-2 and TRBJ2-1; no clear D gene. CDR3 nucleotides: TGTGCCAGCAGCGATTCTTCCTACAATGAGCAGTTCTTC. Its protein is CASSDSSYNEQFF.